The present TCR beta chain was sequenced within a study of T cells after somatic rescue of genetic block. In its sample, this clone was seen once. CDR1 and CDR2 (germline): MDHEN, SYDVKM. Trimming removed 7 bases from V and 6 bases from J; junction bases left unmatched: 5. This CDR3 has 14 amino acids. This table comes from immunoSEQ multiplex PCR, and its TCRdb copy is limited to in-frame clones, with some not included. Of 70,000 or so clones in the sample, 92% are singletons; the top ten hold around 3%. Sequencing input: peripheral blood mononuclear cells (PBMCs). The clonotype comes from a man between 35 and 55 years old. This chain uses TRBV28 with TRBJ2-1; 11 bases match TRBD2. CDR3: CASNRLAGPNEQFF. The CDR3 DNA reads TGTGCCAGCAATAGACTAGCGGGACCCAATGAGCAGTTCTTC.